This record covers a single T cell receptor beta chain. The data belong to a study of cytomegalovirus exposure and HLA in healthy donors. PCR amplification relied on 60 Vbeta primers (plus 13 Jbeta primers). Sequencing was performed with immunoSEQ multiplex PCR; in TCRdb, only in-frame clones are kept and a portion is missing. The profile shows about 150,000 clones, roughly three quarters of them singletons. With 0 bases removed from V and 3 bases from J, the gap between germline ends came to 9 bases. The germline V gene encodes CDR1 MGHRA and CDR2 YSYEKL. The CDR3 has 15 amino acids. Specimen: PBMCs. The clonotype was recovered from a man aged 30 to 45 in good health and CMV-seropositive. This chain uses TRBV4-1 with TRBJ1-5; D is perhaps TRBD1 (5 bases). In DNA, the CDR3 is TGCGCCAGCAGCCAAGATAGACAGATCAATCAGCCCCAGCATTTT. Translated: CASSQDRQINQPQHF.